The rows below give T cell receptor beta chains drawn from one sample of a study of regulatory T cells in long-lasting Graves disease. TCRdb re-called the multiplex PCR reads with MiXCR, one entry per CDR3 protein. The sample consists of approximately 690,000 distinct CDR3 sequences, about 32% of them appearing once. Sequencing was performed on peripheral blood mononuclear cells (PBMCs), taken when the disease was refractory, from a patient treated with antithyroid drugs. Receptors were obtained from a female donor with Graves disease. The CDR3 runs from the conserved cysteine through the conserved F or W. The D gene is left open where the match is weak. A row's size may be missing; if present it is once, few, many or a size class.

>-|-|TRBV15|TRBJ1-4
CAARRDYSEKLFF
TGTGCCGCCAGACGGGACTACTCAGAAAAACTGTTTTTT
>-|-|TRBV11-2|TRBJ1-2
CASNPRRAGVTNYGYTF
TGTGCCAGCAACCCCAGGAGGGCCGGGGTTACTAACTATGGCTACACCTTC
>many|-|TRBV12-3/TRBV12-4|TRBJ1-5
CASSLSLGRSNQPQHF
TGTGCCAGCAGTTTATCACTCGGACGCAGCAATCAGCCCCAGCATTTT
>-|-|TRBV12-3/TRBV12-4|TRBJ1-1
CASSLDRGSNTEAFF
TGTGCCAGCAGTTTAGATCGCGGGTCGAACACTGAAGCTTTCTTT
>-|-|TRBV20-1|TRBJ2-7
CSAREDPGDEQYF
TGCAGTGCTAGAGAGGACCCCGGGGACGAGCAGTACTTC
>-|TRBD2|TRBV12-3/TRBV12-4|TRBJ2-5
CASSPRGLAGGPRETQYF
TGTGCCAGCAGTCCCCGGGGACTAGCGGGAGGGCCTCGAGAGACCCAGTACTTC
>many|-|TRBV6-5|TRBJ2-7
CASSYPGTDEQYF
TGTGCCAGCAGTTACCCAGGGACGGACGAGCAGTACTTC
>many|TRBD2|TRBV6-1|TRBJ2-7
CASSIIGTSGSYEQYF
TGTGCCAGCTCGATCATAGGGACTAGCGGATCCTACGAGCAGTACTTC
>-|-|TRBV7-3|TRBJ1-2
CASSLSAGSGYTF
TGTGCCAGCAGCTTAAGTGCAGGGAGTGGCTACACCTTC
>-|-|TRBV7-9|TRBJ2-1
CASSATTWEKFF
TGTGCCAGCAGCGCCACTACCTGGGAGAAGTTCTTC